This entry is about one TCR beta chain. Sequenced by immunoSEQ multiplex PCR; TCRdb stores in-frame clones only, minus some. Here the sample spans 300,000 to 350,000 clones, 87% being singletons. The data stem from a study of blood T cell repertoires in COVID-19. The CDR3 totals 15 residues. Germline V gene sequence: CDR1 LNHDA, CDR2 SQIVND (reference sequence). V dropped 6 bases and J dropped 1 base, with 13 bases sitting between them. The sample taken for sequencing was peripheral blood. This clonotype was sampled from a man between 18 and 35 years old with active or convalescent COVID-19. This chain connects TRBV19 to TRBJ1-5; maybe TRBD1 (6 bases). CDR3 loop: CASSEDRSSNQPQHF. CDR3 DNA: TGTGCCAGTAGCGAGGACAGATCGAGCAATCAGCCCCAGCATTTT.